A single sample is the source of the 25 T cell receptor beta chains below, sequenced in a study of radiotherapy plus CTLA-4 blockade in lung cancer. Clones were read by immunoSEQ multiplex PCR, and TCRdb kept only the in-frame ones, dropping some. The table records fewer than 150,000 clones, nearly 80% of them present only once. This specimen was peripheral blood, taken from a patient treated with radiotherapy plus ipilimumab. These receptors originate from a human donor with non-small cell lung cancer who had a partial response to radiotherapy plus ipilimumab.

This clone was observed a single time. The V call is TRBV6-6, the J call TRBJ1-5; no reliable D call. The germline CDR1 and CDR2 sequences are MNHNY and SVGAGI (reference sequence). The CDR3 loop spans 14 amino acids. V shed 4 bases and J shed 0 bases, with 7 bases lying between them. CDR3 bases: TGTGCCAGCAGTTCCAGGTATAGCAATCAGCCCCAGCATTTT. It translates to CASSSRYSNQPQHF.

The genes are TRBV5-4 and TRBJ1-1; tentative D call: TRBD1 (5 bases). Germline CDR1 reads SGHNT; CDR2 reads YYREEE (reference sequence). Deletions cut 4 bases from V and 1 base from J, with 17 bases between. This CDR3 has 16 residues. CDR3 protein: CASSQERGGTNTEAFF. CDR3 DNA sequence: TGTGCCAGCAGCCAAGAGAGGGGAGGGACGAACACTGAAGCTTTCTTT.

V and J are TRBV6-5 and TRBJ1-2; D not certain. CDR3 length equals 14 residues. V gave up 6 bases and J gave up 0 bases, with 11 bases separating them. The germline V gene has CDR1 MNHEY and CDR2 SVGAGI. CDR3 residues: CASRRFEANYGYTF. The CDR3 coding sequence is TGTGCCAGCAGACGGTTTGAGGCTAACTATGGCTACACCTTC.

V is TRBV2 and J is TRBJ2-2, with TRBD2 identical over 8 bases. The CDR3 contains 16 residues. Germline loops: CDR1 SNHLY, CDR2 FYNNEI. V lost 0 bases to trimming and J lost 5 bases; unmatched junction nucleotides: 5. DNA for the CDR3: TGTGCCAGCAGTGAAGCGGGGATAGCGGGAACCGGGGAGCTGTTTTTT. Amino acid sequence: CASSEAGIAGTGELFF.

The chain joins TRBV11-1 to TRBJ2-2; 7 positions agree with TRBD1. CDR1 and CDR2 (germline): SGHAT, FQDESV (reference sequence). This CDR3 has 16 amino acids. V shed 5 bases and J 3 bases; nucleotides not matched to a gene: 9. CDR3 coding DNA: TGTGCCAGCAGCCGCCCCACAGGGGCACACACCGGGGAGCTGTTTTTT. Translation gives CASSRPTGAHTGELFF.

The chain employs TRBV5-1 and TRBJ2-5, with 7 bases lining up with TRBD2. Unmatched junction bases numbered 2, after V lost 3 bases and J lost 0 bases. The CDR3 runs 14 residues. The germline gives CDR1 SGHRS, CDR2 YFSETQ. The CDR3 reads CASSYGGNQETQYF. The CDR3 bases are TGCGCCAGCAGCTACGGGGGGAACCAAGAGACCCAGTACTTC.

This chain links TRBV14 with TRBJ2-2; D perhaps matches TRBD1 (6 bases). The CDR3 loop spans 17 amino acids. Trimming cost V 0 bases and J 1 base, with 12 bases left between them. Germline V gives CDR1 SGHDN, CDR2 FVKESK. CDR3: CASSQEGDRWNTGELFF. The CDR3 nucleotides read TGTGCCAGCAGCCAAGAAGGCGACAGGTGGAACACCGGGGAGCTGTTTTTT.

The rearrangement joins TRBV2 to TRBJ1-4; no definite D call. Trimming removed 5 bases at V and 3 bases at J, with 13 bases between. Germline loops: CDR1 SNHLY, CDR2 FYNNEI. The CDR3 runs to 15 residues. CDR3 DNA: TGTGCCAGCAGTTTCTCACTAAGATCTAATGAAAAACTGTTTTTT. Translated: CASSFSLRSNEKLFF.

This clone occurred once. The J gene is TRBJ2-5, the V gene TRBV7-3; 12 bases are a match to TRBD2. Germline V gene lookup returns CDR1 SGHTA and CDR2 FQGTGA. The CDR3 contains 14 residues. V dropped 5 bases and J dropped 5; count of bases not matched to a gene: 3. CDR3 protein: CASSPGLAGETQYF. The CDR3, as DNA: TGTGCCAGCAGCCCGGGACTAGCGGGCGAGACCCAGTACTTC.

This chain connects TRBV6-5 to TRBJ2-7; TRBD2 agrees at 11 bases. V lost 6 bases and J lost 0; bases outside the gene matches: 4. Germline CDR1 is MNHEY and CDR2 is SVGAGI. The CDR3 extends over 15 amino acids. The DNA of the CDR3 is TGTGCCAGCAGAAGAGGGACTAGCGGCTCCTACGAGCAGTACTTC. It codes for CASRRGTSGSYEQYF.

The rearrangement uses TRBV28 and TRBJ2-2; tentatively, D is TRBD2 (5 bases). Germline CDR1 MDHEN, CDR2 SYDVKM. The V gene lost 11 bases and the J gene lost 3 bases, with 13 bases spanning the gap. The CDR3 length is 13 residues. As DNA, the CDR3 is TGTGCCTCTACAAGGACTGACACCGGGGAGCTGTTTTTT. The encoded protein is CASTRTDTGELFF.

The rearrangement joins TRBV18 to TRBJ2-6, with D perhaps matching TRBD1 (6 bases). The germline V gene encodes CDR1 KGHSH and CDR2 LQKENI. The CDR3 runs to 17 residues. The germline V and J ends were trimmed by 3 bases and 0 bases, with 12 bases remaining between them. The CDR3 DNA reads TGTGCCAGCTCACCCCAAAGACAGGCCTCTGGGGCCAACGTCCTGACTTTC. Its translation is CASSPQRQASGANVLTF.

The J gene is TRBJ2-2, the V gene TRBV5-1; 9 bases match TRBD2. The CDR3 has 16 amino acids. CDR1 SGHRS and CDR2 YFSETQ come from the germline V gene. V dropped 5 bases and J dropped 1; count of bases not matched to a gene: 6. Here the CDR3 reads CASSLAGLLNTGELFF. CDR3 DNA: TGCGCCAGCAGTCTAGCGGGATTATTGAACACCGGGGAGCTGTTTTTT.

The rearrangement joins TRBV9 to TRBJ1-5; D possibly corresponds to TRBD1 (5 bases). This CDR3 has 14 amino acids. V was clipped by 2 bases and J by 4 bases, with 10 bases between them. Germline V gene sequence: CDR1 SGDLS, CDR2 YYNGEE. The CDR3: CASSVGAGNQPQHF. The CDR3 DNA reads TGTGCCAGCAGCGTTGGGGCAGGGAATCAGCCCCAGCATTTT.

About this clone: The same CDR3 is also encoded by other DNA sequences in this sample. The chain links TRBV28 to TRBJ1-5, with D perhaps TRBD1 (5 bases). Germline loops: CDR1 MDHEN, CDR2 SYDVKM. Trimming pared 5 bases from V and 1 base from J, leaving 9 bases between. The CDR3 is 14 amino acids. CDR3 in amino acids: CASSRGGSNQPQHF. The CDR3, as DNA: TGTGCCAGCAGTCGGGGGGGGAGCAATCAGCCCCAGCATTTT. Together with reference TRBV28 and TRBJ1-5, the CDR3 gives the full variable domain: DVKVTQSSRYLVKRTGEKVFLECVQDMDHENMFWYRQDPGLGLRLIYFSYDVKMKEKGDIPEGYSVSREKKERFSLILESASTNQTSMYLCASSRGGSNQPQHFGDGTRLSIL.

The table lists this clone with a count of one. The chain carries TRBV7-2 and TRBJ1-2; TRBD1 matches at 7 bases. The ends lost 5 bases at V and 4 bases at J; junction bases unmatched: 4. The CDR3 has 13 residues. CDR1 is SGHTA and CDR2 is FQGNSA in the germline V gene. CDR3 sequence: CASSHDRAYGYTF. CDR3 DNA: TGTGCCAGCAGCCATGACAGGGCCTATGGCTACACCTTC.

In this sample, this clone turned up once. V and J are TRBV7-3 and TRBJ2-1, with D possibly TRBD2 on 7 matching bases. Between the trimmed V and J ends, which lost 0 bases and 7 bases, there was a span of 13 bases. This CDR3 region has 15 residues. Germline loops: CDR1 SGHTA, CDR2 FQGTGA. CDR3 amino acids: CASSLTGGGRNEQFF. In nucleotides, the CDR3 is TGTGCCAGCAGCTTAACAGGGGGAGGGAGGAATGAGCAGTTCTTC.

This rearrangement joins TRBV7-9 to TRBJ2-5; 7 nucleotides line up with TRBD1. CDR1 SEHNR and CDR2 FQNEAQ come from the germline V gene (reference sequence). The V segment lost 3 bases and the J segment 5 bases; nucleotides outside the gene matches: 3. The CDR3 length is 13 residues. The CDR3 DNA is TGTGCCAGCAGCTTCAGGGGGATGGAGACCCAGTACTTC. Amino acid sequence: CASSFRGMETQYF.

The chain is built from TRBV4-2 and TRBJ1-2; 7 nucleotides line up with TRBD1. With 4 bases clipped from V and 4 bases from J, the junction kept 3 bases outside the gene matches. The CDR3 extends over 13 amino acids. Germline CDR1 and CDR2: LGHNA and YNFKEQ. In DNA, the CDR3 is TGTGCCAGCAGCCCACGGGACAGCTATGGCTACACCTTC. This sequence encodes CASSPRDSYGYTF.

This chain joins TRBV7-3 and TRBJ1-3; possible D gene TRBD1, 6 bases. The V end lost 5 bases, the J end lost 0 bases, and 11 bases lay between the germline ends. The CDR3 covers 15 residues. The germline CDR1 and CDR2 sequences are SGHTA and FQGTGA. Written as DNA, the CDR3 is TGTGCCAGCAGCCCACAGGGCAGCTCTGGAAACACCATATATTTT. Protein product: CASSPQGSSGNTIYF.

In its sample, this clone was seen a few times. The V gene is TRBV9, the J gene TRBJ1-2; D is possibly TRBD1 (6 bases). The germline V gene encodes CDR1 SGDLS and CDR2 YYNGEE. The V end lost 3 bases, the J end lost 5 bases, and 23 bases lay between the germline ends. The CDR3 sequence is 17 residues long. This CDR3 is CASSGPDTGTGHYGYTF. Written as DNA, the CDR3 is TGTGCCAGCAGCGGACCTGACACCGGGACGGGACATTATGGCTACACCTTC.

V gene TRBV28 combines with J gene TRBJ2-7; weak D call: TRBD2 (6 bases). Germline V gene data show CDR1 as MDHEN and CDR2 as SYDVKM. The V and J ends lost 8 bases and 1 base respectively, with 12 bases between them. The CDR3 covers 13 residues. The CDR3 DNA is TGTGCCAGCGTGGGAGGCATGTCCTACGAGCAGTACTTC. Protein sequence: CASVGGMSYEQYF. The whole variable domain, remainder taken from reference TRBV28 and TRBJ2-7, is DVKVTQSSRYLVKRTGEKVFLECVQDMDHENMFWYRQDPGLGLRLIYFSYDVKMKEKGDIPEGYSVSREKKERFSLILESASTNQTSMYLCASVGGMSYEQYFGPGTRLTVT.

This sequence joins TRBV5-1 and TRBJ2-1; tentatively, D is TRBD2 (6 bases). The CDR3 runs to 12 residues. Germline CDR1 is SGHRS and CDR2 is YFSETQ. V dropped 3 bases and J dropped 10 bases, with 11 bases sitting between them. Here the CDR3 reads CASSWLGGEQFF. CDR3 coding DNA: TGCGCCAGCAGCTGGCTGGGAGGCGAGCAGTTCTTC.

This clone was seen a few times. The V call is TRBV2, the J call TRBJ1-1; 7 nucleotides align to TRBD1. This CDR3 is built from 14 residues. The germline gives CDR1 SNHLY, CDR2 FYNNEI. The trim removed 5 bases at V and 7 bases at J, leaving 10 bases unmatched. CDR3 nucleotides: TGTGCCAGCAGTAGAACGACAGGGAACTATGAAGCTTTCTTT. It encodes CASSRTTGNYEAFF.

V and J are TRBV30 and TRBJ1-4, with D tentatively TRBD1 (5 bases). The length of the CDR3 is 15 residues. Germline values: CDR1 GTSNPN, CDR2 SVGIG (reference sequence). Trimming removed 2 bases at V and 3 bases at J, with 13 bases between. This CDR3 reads CAWSPGFPANEKLFF. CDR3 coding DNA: TGTGCCTGGAGTCCAGGGTTCCCGGCTAATGAAAAACTGTTTTTT.